This note documents a single T cell receptor beta chain sequence. Its target is unknown. The CDR3 sequence is 14 residues long. Trimming removed 4 bases from V and 7 bases from J; junction bases left unmatched: 6. From germline, CDR1 is SGHRS and CDR2 YFSETQ. This specimen belongs to a study of cytomegalovirus exposure and HLA in healthy donors. General study results and limits: Immune exposure data for these donors was limited to CMV serostatus.

Primers included in the PCR were 60 Vbeta and 13 Jbeta primers. Only in-frame clones appear in the TCRdb table, and some are missing; sequencing was by immunoSEQ multiplex PCR. Among about 96,000 clones listed, under 85% were seen once. This TCR was sampled from a woman aged 70-85 years in good health and CMV-seropositive. V gene TRBV5-1 combines with J gene TRBJ1-4; 8 positions match TRBD1. Input material: PBMCs. The DNA of the CDR3 is TGCGCCAGCAGCGCGGACAGGGTTGGTGAAAAACTGTTTTTT. Translated, it gives CASSADRVGEKLFF. Together with reference TRBV5-1 and TRBJ1-4, the CDR3 gives the full variable domain: KAGVTQTPRYLIKTRGQQVTLSCSPISGHRSVSWYQQTPGQGLQFLFEYFSETQRNKGNFPGRFSGRQFSNSRSEMNVSTLELGDSALYLCASSADRVGEKLFFGSGTQLSVL.